This TCR beta chain was documented in a study of cytomegalovirus exposure and HLA in healthy donors. Sequencing used immunoSEQ multiplex PCR; TCRdb keeps in-frame clones, though not all of them. The sample lists 70,000 to 75,000 clones; 94% were seen once. On this clone itself: The antigen is not known.

Regarding the study as a whole: With high specificity and sensitivity, the classifier reportedly diagnosed cytomegalovirus status. In vitro checks showed that a few CMV-associated chains really do target CMV antigens.

The approximately 120-subject validation cohort, separate from the 666-subject first cohort, included the donors. The germline V gene encodes CDR1 SNHLY and CDR2 FYNNEI. With 4 bases removed from V and 1 base from J, the gap between germline ends came to 13 bases. The CDR3 covers 15 residues. Sequenced material: PBMCs. This receptor was identified in a woman between 18 and 29 years old in good health and CMV-seronegative. This chain uses TRBV2 with TRBJ1-1, with a possible D match to TRBD1 (5 bases). The CDR3 DNA reads TGTGCCAGCAGTGGGGAGGACATTTGGAACACTGAAGCTTTCTTT. It yields the protein CASSGEDIWNTEAFF.